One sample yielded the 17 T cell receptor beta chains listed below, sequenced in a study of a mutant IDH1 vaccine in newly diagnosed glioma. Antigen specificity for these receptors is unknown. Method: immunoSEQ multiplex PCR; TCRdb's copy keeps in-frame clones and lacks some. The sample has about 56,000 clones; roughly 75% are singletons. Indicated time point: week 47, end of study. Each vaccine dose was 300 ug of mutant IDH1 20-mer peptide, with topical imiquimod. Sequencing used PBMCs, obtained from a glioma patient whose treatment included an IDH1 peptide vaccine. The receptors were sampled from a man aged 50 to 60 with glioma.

As DNA, the CDR3 is TGCGCCAGCAGCCAGGGACAGGGGAGCTCCTACGAGCAGTACTTC. Translating gives CASSQGQGSSYEQYF. The chain employs TRBV4-3 and TRBJ2-7, with TRBD1 matching over 10 bases. J gave up 0 bases and V 3 bases, and 2 bases lay outside the gene matches. The CDR3 runs 15 residues. The germline gives CDR1 LGHNA, CDR2 YSLEER.

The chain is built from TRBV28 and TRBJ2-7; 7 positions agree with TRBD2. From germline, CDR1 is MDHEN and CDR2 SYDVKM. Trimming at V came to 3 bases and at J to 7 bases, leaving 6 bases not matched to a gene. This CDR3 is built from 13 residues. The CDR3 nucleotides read TGTGCCAGCAGTTTTGGGTGGGGGGGAGAGCAGTACTTC. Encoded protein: CASSFGWGGEQYF.

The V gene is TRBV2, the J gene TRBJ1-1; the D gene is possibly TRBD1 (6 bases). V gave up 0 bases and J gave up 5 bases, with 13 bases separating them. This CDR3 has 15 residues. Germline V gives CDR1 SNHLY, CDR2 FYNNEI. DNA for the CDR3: TGTGCCAGCAGTGAAGCGGACAGTCGAGGGACTGAAGCTTTCTTT. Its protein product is CASSEADSRGTEAFF.

The CDR3 sequence: CATSSRTSGEDTQYF. The CDR3 DNA reads as TGTGCCACCAGCAGCCGGACTAGCGGGGAGGATACGCAGTATTTT. V and J are TRBV15 and TRBJ2-3; TRBD2 aligns across 12 bases. The CDR3 sequence is 15 residues long. Germline CDR1 reads LNHNV; CDR2 reads YYDKDF (reference sequence). Losses at the gene ends were 3 bases for V and 6 bases for J; bases not matched to a gene: 4.

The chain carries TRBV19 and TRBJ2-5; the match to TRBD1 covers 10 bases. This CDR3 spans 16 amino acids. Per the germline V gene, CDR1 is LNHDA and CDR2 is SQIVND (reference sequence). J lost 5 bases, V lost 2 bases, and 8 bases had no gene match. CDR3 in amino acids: CASSILTGGDGETQYF. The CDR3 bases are TGTGCCAGTAGTATATTGACAGGGGGCGACGGGGAGACCCAGTACTTC.

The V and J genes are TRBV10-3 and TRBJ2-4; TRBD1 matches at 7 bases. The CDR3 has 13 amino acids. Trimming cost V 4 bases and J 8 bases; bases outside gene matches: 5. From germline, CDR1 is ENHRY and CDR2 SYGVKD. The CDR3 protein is CAISVTGRYIQYF. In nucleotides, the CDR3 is TGTGCCATCAGTGTGACAGGGAGATACATTCAGTACTTC.

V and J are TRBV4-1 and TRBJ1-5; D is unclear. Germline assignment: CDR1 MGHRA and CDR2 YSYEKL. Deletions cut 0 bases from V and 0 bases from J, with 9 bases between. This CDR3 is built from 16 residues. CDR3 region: CASSQESGFSNQPQHF. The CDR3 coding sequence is TGCGCCAGCAGCCAAGAGTCGGGGTTTAGCAATCAGCCCCAGCATTTT.

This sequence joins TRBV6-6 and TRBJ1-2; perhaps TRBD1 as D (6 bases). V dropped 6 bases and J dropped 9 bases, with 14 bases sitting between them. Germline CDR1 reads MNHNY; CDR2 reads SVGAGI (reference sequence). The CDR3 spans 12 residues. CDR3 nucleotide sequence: TGTGCCAGCAGCTCCCGGGACAAGCGCTACACCTTC. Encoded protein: CASSSRDKRYTF.

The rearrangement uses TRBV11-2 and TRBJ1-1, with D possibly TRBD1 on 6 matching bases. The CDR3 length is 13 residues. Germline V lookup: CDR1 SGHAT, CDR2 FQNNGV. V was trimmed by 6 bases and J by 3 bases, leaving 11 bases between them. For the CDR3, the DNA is TGTGCCAGCAGTAAGGGGGGGGACACTGAAGCTTTCTTT. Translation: CASSKGGDTEAFF.

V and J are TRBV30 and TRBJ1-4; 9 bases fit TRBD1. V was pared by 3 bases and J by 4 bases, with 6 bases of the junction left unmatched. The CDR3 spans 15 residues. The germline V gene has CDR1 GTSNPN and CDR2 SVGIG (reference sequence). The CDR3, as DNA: TGTGCCTGGAGAGATCCGGGACAGGGTAATGAAAAACTGTTTTTT. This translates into CAWRDPGQGNEKLFF.

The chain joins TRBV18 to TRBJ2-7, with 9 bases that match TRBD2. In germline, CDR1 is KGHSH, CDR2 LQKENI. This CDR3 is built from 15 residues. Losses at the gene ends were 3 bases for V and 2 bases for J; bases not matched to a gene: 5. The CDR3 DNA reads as TGTGCCAGCTCACCTCAGCTAGCGGGGACCTACGAGCAGTACTTC. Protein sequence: CASSPQLAGTYEQYF.

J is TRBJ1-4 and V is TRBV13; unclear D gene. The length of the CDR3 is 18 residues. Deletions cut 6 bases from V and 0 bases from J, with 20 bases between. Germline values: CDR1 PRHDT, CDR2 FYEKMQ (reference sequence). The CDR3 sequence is CASRRGLTGGSTNEKLFF. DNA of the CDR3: TGTGCCAGCAGACGAGGACTAACGGGAGGGTCAACTAATGAAAAACTGTTTTTT.

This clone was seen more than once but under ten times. The CDR3 reads CATRQGYGYTF. CDR3 nucleotides: TGTGCCACCCGACAGGGGTATGGCTACACCTTC. The chain uses TRBV6-5 and TRBJ1-2; TRBD1 matches at 8 bases. Germline CDR1 MNHEY, CDR2 SVGAGI. V lost 10 bases to trimming and J lost 5 bases; unmatched junction nucleotides: 3. The CDR3 is made up of 11 amino acids.

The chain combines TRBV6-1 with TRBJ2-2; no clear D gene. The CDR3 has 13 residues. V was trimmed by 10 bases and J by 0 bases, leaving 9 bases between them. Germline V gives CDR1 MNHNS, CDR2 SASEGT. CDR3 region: CATKSPNTGELFF. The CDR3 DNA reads TGTGCCACCAAGTCTCCGAACACCGGGGAGCTGTTTTTT.

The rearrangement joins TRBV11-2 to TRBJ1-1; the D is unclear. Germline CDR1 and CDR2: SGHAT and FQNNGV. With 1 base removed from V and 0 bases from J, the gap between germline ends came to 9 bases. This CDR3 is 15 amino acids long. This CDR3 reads CASSLGRQLNTEAFF. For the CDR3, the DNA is TGTGCCAGCAGCTTAGGCAGGCAATTGAACACTGAAGCTTTCTTT.

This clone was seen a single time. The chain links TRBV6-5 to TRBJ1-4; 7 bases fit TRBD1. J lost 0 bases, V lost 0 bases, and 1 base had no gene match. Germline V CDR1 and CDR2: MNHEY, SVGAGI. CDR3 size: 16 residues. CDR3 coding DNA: TGTGCCAGCAGTTACTCGGACAGGTCAACTAATGAAAAACTGTTTTTT. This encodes CASSYSDRSTNEKLFF.

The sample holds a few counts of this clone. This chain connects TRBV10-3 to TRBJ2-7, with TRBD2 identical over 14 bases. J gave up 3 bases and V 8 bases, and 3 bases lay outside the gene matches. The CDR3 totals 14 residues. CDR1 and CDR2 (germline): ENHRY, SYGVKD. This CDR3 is CAIPGLAGGYEQYF. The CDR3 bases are TGTGCCATCCCAGGACTAGCGGGGGGCTACGAGCAGTACTTC.